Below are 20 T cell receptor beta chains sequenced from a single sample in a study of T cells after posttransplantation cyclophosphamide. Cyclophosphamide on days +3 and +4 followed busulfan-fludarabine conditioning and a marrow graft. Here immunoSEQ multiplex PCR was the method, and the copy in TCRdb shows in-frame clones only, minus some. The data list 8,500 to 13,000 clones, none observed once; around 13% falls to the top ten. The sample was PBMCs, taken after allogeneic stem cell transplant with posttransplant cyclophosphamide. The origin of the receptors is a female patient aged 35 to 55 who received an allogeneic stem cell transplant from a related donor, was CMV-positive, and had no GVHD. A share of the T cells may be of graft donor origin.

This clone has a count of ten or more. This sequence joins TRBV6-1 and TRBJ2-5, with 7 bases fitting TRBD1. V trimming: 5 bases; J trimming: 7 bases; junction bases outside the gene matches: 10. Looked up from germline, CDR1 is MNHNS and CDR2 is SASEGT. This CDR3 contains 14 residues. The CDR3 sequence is CASSSRQGPRTQYF. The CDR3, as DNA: TGTGCCAGCAGTTCTAGACAGGGCCCCAGGACCCAGTACTTC.

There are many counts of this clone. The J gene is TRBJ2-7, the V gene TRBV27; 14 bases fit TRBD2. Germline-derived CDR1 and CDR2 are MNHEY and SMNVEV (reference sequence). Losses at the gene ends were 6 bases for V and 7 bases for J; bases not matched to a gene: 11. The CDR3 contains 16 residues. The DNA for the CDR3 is TGTGCCAGCAGCACACCAGGGACTAGCGGGAGTCGGGAGCAGTACTTC. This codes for CASSTPGTSGSREQYF.

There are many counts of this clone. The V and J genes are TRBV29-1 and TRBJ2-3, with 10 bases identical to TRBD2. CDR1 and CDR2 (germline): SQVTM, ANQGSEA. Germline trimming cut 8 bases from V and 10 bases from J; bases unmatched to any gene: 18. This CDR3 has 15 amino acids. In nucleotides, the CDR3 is TGCAGCCTTCGTTCACTAGCGGGGCCAGTAGTGGCGCAGTATTTT. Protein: CSLRSLAGPVVAQYF.

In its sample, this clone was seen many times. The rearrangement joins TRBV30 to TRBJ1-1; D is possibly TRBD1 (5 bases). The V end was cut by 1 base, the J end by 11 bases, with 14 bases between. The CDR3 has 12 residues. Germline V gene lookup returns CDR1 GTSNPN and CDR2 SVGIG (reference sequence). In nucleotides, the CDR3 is TGTGCCTGGAGTGGCGGGACTCTGTCTGCTTTCTTT. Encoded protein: CAWSGGTLSAFF.

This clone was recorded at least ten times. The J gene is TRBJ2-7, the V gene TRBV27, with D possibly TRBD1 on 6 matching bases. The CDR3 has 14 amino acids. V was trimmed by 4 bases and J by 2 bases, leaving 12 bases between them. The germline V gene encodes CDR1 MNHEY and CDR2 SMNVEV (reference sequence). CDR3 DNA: TGTGCCAGCAGTTGGACAGCCGCCACCTACGAGCAGTACTTC. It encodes CASSWTAATYEQYF.

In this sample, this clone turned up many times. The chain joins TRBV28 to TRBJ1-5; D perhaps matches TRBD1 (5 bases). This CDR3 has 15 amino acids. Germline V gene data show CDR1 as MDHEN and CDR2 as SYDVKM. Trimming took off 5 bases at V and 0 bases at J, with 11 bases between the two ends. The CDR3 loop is CASSERGISNQPQHF. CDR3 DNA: TGTGCCAGCAGTGAAAGGGGCATTAGCAATCAGCCCCAGCATTTT.

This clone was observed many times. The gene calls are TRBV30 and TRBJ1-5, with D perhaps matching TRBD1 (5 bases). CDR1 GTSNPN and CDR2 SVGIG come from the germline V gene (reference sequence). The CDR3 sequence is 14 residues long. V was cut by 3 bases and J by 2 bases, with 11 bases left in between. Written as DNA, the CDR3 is TGTGCCTGGAGCAGGGATTTGGGCAATCAGCCCCAGCATTTT. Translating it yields CAWSRDLGNQPQHF.

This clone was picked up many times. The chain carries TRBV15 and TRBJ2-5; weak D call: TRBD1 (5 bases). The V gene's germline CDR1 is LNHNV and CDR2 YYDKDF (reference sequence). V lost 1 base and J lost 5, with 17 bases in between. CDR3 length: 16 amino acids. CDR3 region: CATSRVQGHLAETQYF. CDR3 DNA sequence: TGTGCCACCAGCAGAGTTCAGGGTCATTTGGCGGAGACCCAGTACTTC.

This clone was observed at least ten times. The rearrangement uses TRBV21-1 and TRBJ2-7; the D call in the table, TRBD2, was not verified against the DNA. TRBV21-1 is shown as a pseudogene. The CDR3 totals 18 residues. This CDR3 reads CASSSEVVRTSEKYEQYF. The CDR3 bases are TGTGCCAGCAGCAGTGAAGTTGTTAGGACTAGCGAGAAATACGAGCAGTACTTC.

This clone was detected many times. CDR3 loop: CASSQDWSGLLTDTQYF. CDR3 coding DNA: TGTGCCAGCAGCCAAGATTGGAGCGGCCTCCTCACAGATACGCAGTATTTT. This rearrangement joins TRBV4-2 to TRBJ2-3; possible D gene TRBD2, 5 bases. V was shortened by 0 bases and J by 2 bases, with 15 bases between the two germline ends. The germline gives CDR1 LGHNA, CDR2 YNFKEQ. CDR3 size: 17 residues.

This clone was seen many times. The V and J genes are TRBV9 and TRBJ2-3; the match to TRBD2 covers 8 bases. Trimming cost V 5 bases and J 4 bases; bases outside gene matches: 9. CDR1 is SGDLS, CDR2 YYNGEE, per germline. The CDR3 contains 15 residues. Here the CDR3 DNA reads TGTGCCAGCAGTCCGGCCGGGAGGGCCGCAGATACGCAGTATTTT. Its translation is CASSPAGRAADTQYF. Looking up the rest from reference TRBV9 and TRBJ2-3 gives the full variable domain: DSGVTQTPKHLITATGQRVTLRCSPRSGDLSVYWYQQSLDQGLQFLIQYYNGEERAKGNILERFSAQQFPDLHSELNLSSLELGDSALYFCASSPAGRAADTQYFGPGTRLTVL.

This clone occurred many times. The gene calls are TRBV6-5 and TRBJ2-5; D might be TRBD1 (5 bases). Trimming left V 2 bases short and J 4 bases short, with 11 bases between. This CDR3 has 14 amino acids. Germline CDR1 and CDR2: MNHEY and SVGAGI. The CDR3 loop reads CASSYKTVRETQYF. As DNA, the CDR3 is TGTGCCAGCAGTTACAAGACAGTAAGAGAGACCCAGTACTTC.

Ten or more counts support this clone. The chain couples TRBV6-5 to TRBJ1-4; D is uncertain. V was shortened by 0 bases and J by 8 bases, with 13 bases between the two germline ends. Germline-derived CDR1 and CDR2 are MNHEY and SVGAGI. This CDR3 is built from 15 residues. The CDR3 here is CASSYSGSGEEKLFF. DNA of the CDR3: TGTGCCAGCAGTTACTCGGGATCGGGAGAGGAAAAACTGTTTTTT.

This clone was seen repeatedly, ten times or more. Written as DNA, the CDR3 is TGTGCCAGCAGTGAACGGGCTAGCGTCCACGAGCAGTACTTC. This codes for CASSERASVHEQYF. V usage is TRBV2 and J usage is TRBJ2-7; perhaps TRBD2 as D (6 bases). Trimming removed 2 bases from V and 5 bases from J, with 13 bases in between. Per germline, CDR1 SNHLY and CDR2 FYNNEI. The CDR3 runs to 14 residues.

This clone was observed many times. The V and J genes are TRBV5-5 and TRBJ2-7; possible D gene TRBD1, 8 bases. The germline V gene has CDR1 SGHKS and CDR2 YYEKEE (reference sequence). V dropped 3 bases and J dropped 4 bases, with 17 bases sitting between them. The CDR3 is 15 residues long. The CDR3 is CASSWGGDRRYEQYF. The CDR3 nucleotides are TGTGCCAGCAGCTGGGGGGGGGACAGGCGGTACGAGCAGTACTTC.

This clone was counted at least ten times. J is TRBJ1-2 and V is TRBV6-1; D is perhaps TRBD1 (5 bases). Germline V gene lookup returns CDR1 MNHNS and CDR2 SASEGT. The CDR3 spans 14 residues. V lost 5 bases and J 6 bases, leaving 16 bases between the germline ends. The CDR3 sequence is CASSTRDSWNGYTF. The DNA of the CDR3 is TGTGCCAGCAGTACCAGGGATTCCTGGAATGGCTACACCTTC.

The CDR3, as DNA: TGTGCCAGCAGTCATATATATTACAGGAGGGGCACTTCCTACGAGCAGTACTTC. This gives the protein CASSHIYYRRGTSYEQYF. V and J are TRBV27 and TRBJ2-5; the D gene is possibly TRBD2 (6 bases). The end of the DNA aligns better with TRBJ2-7, so the J call may be wrong. The length of the CDR3 is 18 residues. The germline gives CDR1 MNHEY, CDR2 SMNVEV (reference sequence).

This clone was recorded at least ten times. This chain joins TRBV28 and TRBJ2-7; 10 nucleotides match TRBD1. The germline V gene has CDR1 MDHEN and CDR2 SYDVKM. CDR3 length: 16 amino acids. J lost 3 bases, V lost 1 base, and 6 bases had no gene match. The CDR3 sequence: CASSLSGTGANYEQYF. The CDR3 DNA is TGTGCCAGCAGTTTATCGGGGACAGGGGCAAACTACGAGCAGTACTTC.

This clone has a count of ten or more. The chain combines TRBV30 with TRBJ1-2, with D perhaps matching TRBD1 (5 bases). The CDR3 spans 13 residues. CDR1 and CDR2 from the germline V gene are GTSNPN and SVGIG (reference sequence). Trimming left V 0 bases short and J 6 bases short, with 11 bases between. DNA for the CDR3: TGTGCCTGGAGTGTAGGGCCAGGGAATGGCTACACCTTC. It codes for CAWSVGPGNGYTF. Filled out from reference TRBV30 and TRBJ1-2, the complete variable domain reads SQTIHQWPATLVQPVGSPLSLECTVEGTSNPNLYWYRQAAGRGLQLLFYSVGIGQISSEVPQNLSASRPQDRQFILSSKKLLLSDSGFYLCAWSVGPGNGYTFGSGTRLTVV.

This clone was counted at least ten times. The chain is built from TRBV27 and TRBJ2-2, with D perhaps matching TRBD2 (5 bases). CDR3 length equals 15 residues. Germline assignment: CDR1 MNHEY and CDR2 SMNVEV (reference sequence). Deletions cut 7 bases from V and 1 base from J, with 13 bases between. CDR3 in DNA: TGTGCCAGCACCTCAAGAGGGCTGAACACCGGGGAGCTGTTTTTT. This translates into CASTSRGLNTGELFF.